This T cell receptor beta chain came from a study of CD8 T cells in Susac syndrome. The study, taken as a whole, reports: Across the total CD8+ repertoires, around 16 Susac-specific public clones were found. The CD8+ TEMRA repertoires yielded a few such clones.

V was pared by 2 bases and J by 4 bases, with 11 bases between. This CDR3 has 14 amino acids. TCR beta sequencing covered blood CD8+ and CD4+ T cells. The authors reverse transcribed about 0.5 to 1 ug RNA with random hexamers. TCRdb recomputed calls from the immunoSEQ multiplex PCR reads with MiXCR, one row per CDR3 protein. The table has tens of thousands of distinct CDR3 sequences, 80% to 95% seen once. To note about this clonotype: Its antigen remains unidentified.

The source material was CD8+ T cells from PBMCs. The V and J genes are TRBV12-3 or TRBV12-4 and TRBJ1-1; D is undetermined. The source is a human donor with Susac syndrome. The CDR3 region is CASSLILGTTEAFF. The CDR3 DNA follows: TGTGCCAGCAGTTTAATTCTAGGCACCACTGAAGCTTTCTTT.